Listed below are T cell receptor beta chains from one sample, sequenced in a study of blood T cell repertoires in COVID-19. Assay: immunoSEQ multiplex PCR; the TCRdb copy retains only in-frame clones and omits some. In the table there are about 200,000 clones, 94% of which are singletons. Material for sequencing was peripheral blood. These receptor sequences come from a man aged 25-45 years with COVID-19, enrolled during active disease. Both conserved end residues are part of each CDR3. A D gene is named only where the DNA matches it firmly. Clone size is shown for a subset of rows, as once, few, many or a class of expanded clone.

J	V	length	D	size	CDR3	DNA
TRBJ1-2	TRBV7-9	15	-	-	CASSSSGGLPDGYTF	TGTGCCAGCAGTTCCAGTGGTGGACTGCCCGATGGCTACACCTTC
TRBJ1-2	TRBV5-6	13	-	-	CASSLPENYGYTF	TGTGCCAGCAGCTTGCCGGAGAACTATGGCTACACCTTC
TRBJ2-3	TRBV11-2	16	-	-	CASSLGGLGSTDTQYF	TGTGCCAGCAGCTTAGGAGGACTCGGTAGCACAGATACGCAGTATTTT
TRBJ1-4	TRBV6-5	12	-	few	CASRFSSGALFF	TGTGCCAGCAGATTTTCCTCGGGAGCACTGTTTTTT
TRBJ1-2	TRBV28	14	-	-	CASSLGASMDGYTF	TGTGCCAGCAGTTTAGGGGCCAGCATGGATGGCTACACCTTC
TRBJ1-1	TRBV5-4	16	TRBD1	-	CASSLAPQGVNTEAFF	TGTGCCAGCAGCTTGGCGCCACAGGGGGTGAACACTGAAGCTTTCTTT
TRBJ1-5	TRBV28	15	TRBD1	-	CASSFSGQGNQPQHF	TGTGCCAGCAGTTTTTCCGGACAGGGGAATCAGCCCCAGCATTTT
TRBJ2-3	TRBV29-1	15	TRBD1	-	CSVEEGTGDPDTQYF	TGCAGCGTTGAAGAAGGGACAGGGGACCCAGATACGCAGTATTTT
TRBJ2-2	TRBV9	16	-	-	CASRDPGTYNTGELFF	TGTGCCAGCAGGGATCCCGGGACATATAACACCGGGGAGCTGTTTTTT
TRBJ2-7	TRBV6-5	13	-	-	CASKRRGVHEQYF	TGTGCCAGCAAACGCAGGGGGGTCCACGAGCAGTACTTC
TRBJ1-1	TRBV10-1	13	-	-	CASSLTGNTEAFF	TGCGCCAGCAGCCTCACAGGGAACACTGAAGCTTTCTTT
TRBJ2-3	TRBV3-1/TRBV3-2	15	-	-	CASSPRTGVTDTQYF	TGTGCCAGCAGCCCAAGGACCGGGGTCACAGATACGCAGTATTTT
TRBJ1-1	TRBV10-3	14	-	-	CAISEADTNTEAFF	TGTGCCATCAGTGAGGCGGATACGAACACTGAAGCTTTCTTT
TRBJ1-5	TRBV2	15	-	-	CASSQNGVGNQPQHF	TGTGCCAGCAGTCAAAACGGGGTAGGGAATCAGCCCCAGCATTTT
TRBJ1-2	TRBV6-1	14	TRBD1	-	CASSEKGRGPGYTF	TGTGCCAGCAGTGAAAAGGGCAGGGGGCCTGGCTACACCTTC
TRBJ2-7	TRBV7-2	14	-	-	CASSSRTVSYEQYF	TGTGCCAGCAGCTCGAGGACAGTCTCCTACGAGCAGTACTTC
TRBJ2-7	TRBV7-6	14	-	few	CASRSSQGSHEQYF	TGTGCCAGCCGAAGCTCCCAGGGTTCCCACGAGCAGTACTTC
TRBJ1-5	TRBV11-2	13	-	-	CASSLDDGAPQHF	TGTGCCAGCAGCTTAGATGATGGGGCTCCCCAGCATTTT
TRBJ1-5	TRBV6-2/TRBV6-3	18	TRBD1	few	CASSYPNRGLYSNQPQHF	TGTGCCAGCAGTTACCCCAACAGGGGGCTATATAGCAATCAGCCCCAGCATTTT
TRBJ1-1	TRBV11-3	13	TRBD1	-	CASSFDRETEAFF	TGTGCCAGCAGCTTCGACAGGGAAACTGAAGCTTTCTTT
TRBJ2-7	TRBV14	12	-	-	CASGQYSYEQYF	TGTGCCAGCGGTCAGTACTCCTACGAGCAGTACTTC
TRBJ2-7	TRBV18	14	-	-	CASSHLQEGYEQYF	TGTGCCAGCTCACATTTACAGGAAGGCTACGAGCAGTACTTC
TRBJ1-2	TRBV30	10	TRBD1	-	CAQTGKGYTF	TGTGCCCAGACAGGGAAGGGCTACACCTTC
TRBJ1-6	TRBV10-3	16	TRBD1	-	CAISEPRGLGNSPLHF	TGTGCCATCAGTGAGCCCAGGGGGCTAGGGAATTCACCCCTCCACTTT
TRBJ2-2	TRBV7-9	14	-	-	CASSFSGRTGELFF	TGTGCCAGCAGCTTTTCAGGGCGCACCGGGGAGCTGTTTTTT
TRBJ2-2	TRBV18	18	TRBD2	-	CASSPRTSGGWNTGELFF	TGTGCCAGCTCGCCCCGGACTAGCGGGGGCTGGAACACCGGGGAGCTGTTTTTT
TRBJ1-6	TRBV3-1/TRBV3-2	16	TRBD1	-	CASSHPGQGAVSPLHF	TGTGCCAGCAGCCACCCGGGACAGGGGGCTGTTTCACCCCTCCACTTT
TRBJ1-4	TRBV3-1/TRBV3-2	15	-	-	CASSEKSRVNEKLFF	TGTGCCAGCAGCGAAAAATCTCGGGTAAATGAAAAACTGTTTTTT
TRBJ1-1	TRBV12-5	13	TRBD1	-	CASGATGTTEAFF	TGTGCTAGTGGTGCGACAGGGACCACTGAAGCTTTCTTT
TRBJ2-5	TRBV2	14	TRBD2	once	CASSEGGGRETQYF	TGTGCCAGCAGTGAGGGCGGGGGAAGAGAGACCCAGTACTTC
TRBJ2-7	TRBV29-1	13	-	-	CSVGGQLSGEQYF	TGCAGCGTTGGTGGACAGCTTTCGGGCGAGCAGTACTTC
TRBJ2-5	TRBV19	18	TRBD2	-	CASSTRTSGVHIGETQYF	TGTGCCAGTAGTACCCGGACTAGCGGGGTACATATAGGTGAGACCCAGTACTTC
TRBJ1-1	TRBV15	18	-	once	CATSRRYGSGNLNTEAFF	TGTGCCACCAGCAGAAGATACGGGTCGGGGAACTTGAACACTGAAGCTTTCTTT
TRBJ2-2	TRBV2	15	-	-	CASSEGAISTGELFF	TGTGCCAGCAGTGAAGGCGCAATAAGCACCGGGGAGCTGTTTTTT
TRBJ1-5	TRBV27	15	TRBD1	-	CASSLSTGGHQPQHF	TGTGCCAGCAGTTTATCGACAGGGGGCCATCAGCCCCAGCATTTT
TRBJ1-2	TRBV3-1/TRBV3-2	17	TRBD1	-	CASSQDPLPTGGYGYTF	TGTGCCAGCAGCCAAGATCCGTTGCCGACAGGGGGCTATGGCTACACCTTC
TRBJ2-1	TRBV5-5	15	-	-	CASSFLWSSYNEQFF	TGTGCCAGCAGCTTTCTGTGGAGCTCCTACAATGAGCAGTTCTTC
TRBJ1-1	TRBV6-1	14	-	few	CASSEVGPGTEAFF	TGTGCCAGCAGTGAAGTCGGCCCGGGGACTGAAGCTTTCTTT
TRBJ2-7	TRBV12-3/TRBV12-4	11	-	-	CASSSRVEQYF	TGTGCCAGCAGTTCCCGGGTCGAGCAGTACTTC
TRBJ2-1	TRBV7-9	16	TRBD2	-	CASSPISGGFYNEQFF	TGTGCCAGCAGCCCGATAAGCGGGGGGTTTTACAATGAGCAGTTCTTC
TRBJ2-5	TRBV4-1	18	TRBD2	few	CASSPTGTSGGAWETQYF	TGCGCCAGCAGCCCCACCGGGACTAGCGGGGGGGCTTGGGAGACCCAGTACTTC